This passage covers 3 T cell receptor beta chains from one sample sequenced in a study of T cell clones after liver transplantation. Some clones are missing from TCRdb's copy, which holds only in-frame ones; the method was immunoSEQ multiplex PCR. Found here are roughly 55,000 clones, approximately 84% of them singletons; the top ten hold over 6.5%. The sample in question was CD4+ T cells from blood, obtained before liver transplant. Source of these receptors: a human donor who received a liver transplant.

V and J are TRBV25-1 and TRBJ2-3, with no clear D. Deletions cut 6 bases from V and 0 bases from J, with 10 bases between. The V gene's germline CDR1 is MGHDK and CDR2 SYGVNS. CDR3 length: 14 amino acids. CDR3 nucleotide sequence: TGTGCCAGCAGCATACTCGGGAGCACAGATACGCAGTATTTT. The encoded protein is CASSILGSTDTQYF.

V and J are TRBV29-1 and TRBJ2-5; 7 nucleotides align to TRBD1. J lost 5 bases, V lost 8 bases, and 8 bases had no gene match. Germline V gene sequence: CDR1 SQVTM, CDR2 ANQGSEA. This CDR3 comprises 12 residues. Written as DNA, the CDR3 is TGCAGCACGAGAACAGGGGCGGAGACCCAGTACTTC. This translates into CSTRTGAETQYF. Combining the CDR3 with reference TRBV29-1 and TRBJ2-5 gives the whole variable domain SAVISQKPSRDICQRGTSLTIQCQVDSQVTMMFWYRQQPGQSLTLIATANQGSEATYESGFVIDKFPISRPNLTFSTLTVSNMSPEDSSIYLCSTRTGAETQYFGPGTRLLVL.

The chain couples TRBV4-3 to TRBJ1-5; no definite D call. The CDR3 runs to 16 residues. Germline CDR1 and CDR2: LGHNA and YSLEER. The V end lost 4 bases, the J end lost 0 bases, and 13 bases lay between the germline ends. In DNA, the CDR3 is TGCGCCAGCAGCCCCGGGATCAATTATAGCAATCAGCCCCAGCATTTT. Amino acids: CASSPGINYSNQPQHF.